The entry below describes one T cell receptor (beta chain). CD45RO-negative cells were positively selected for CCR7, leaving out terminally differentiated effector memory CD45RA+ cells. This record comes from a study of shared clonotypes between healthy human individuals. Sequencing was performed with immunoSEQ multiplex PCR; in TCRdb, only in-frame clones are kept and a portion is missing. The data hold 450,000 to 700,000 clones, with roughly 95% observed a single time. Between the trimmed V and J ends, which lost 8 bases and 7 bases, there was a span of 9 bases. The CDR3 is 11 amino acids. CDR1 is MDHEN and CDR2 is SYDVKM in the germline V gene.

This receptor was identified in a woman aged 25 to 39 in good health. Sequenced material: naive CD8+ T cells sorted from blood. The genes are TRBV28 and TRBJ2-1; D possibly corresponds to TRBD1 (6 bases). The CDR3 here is CASGQQNEQFF. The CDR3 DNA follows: TGTGCCAGCGGACAGCAAAATGAGCAGTTCTTC. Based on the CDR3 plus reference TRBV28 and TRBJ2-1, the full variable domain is DVKVTQSSRYLVKRTGEKVFLECVQDMDHENMFWYRQDPGLGLRLIYFSYDVKMKEKGDIPEGYSVSREKKERFSLILESASTNQTSMYLCASGQQNEQFFGPGTRLTVL.